These 18 T cell receptor beta chains came from one sample sequenced in a study of blood T cell repertoires in COVID-19. Data came from immunoSEQ multiplex PCR; TCRdb stores just in-frame clones and leaves some out. The repertoire includes under 200,000 clones, around 80% of them detected once, and 6.5% to 8% sits in the top ten. What was sequenced was peripheral blood. The receptors originated from a man aged 65 to 85 with active or convalescent COVID-19.

The chain links TRBV19 to TRBJ1-2; a possible D gene is TRBD1 (6 bases). The CDR3 covers 13 residues. Trimming left V 5 bases short and J 3 bases short, with 10 bases between. CDR1 is LNHDA and CDR2 is SQIVND in the germline V gene (reference sequence). CDR3 sequence reads: CASSGQYHYGYTF. The CDR3 nucleotides read TGTGCCAGTAGTGGACAGTATCACTATGGCTACACCTTC.

The chain uses TRBV18 and TRBJ2-5; no reliable D call. CDR3 length equals 15 residues. V was cut by 0 bases and J by 3 bases, with 11 bases left in between. Germline CDR1 KGHSH, CDR2 LQKENI. CDR3 residues: CASSPPGSLKETQYF. The DNA for the CDR3 is TGTGCCAGCTCACCACCTGGTAGTCTTAAAGAGACCCAGTACTTC.

The rearrangement joins TRBV6-1 to TRBJ1-4; 8 nucleotides line up with TRBD1. Germline V gives CDR1 MNHNS, CDR2 SASEGT. The CDR3 sequence is 16 residues long. V lost 2 bases, J lost 7 bases, and 9 bases stayed unmatched. Written as DNA, the CDR3 is TGTGCCAGCAGTGAACGGGGAAAGACAGGGGCTGAAAAACTGTTTTTT. This sequence encodes CASSERGKTGAEKLFF.

This clone was seen a few times. The rearrangement joins TRBV5-1 to TRBJ2-2; 9 positions agree with TRBD1. Per the germline V gene, CDR1 is SGHRS and CDR2 is YFSETQ. J gave up 5 bases and V 2 bases, and 4 bases lay outside the gene matches. This CDR3 region has 15 residues. The CDR3 DNA reads as TGCGCCAGCAGCTTAGGGACAGGGTTTACCGGGGAGCTGTTTTTT. It is translated as CASSLGTGFTGELFF.

This chain connects TRBV3-1 (or the pseudogene TRBV3-2) to TRBJ1-2, with a weak D call TRBD1 (5 bases). This CDR3 is 14 amino acids long. Deletions cut 2 bases from V and 0 bases from J, with 7 bases between. Germline V lookup: CDR1 LGHDT, CDR2 YNNKEL (reference sequence). Here the CDR3 reads CASSQSTANYGYTF. The CDR3 DNA is TGTGCCAGCAGCCAATCGACAGCTAACTATGGCTACACCTTC.

The V call is TRBV25-1, the J call TRBJ1-2, with D possibly being TRBD1 (5 bases). Germline V gene sequence: CDR1 MGHDK, CDR2 SYGVNS. This CDR3 is built from 16 residues. V was shortened by 4 bases and J by 1 base, with 16 bases between the two germline ends. The CDR3 here is CASSGAGSGVNYGYTF. The CDR3 nucleotides are TGTGCCAGCAGTGGGGCAGGGTCAGGAGTTAACTATGGCTACACCTTC.

The count of this clone is one. The rearrangement links TRBV29-1 to TRBJ2-2, with D maybe TRBD2 (6 bases). The CDR3 is 15 amino acids. V shed 6 bases and J shed 6 bases, with 20 bases lying between them. Looked up from germline, CDR1 is SQVTM and CDR2 is ANQGSEA. The CDR3 DNA sequence: TGCAGCGTAGAGCAGCTAGGACTAAGATCCGGGGAGCTGTTTTTT. Its protein is CSVEQLGLRSGELFF.

The chain couples TRBV6-4 to TRBJ2-1; D is perhaps TRBD2 (6 bases). V was trimmed by 7 bases and J by 3 bases, leaving 13 bases between them. Germline values: CDR1 MRHNA, CDR2 SNTAGT. This CDR3 spans 14 amino acids. This CDR3 reads CASKVSGNYNEQFF. The CDR3 nucleotides read TGTGCCAGCAAGGTTAGCGGAAACTACAATGAGCAGTTCTTC.

This clone was detected once. The DNA for the CDR3 is TGTGCCAGCAGCCAAGATCTCGCCAGGGCGGGGGAAAAACTGTTTTTT. Protein: CASSQDLARAGEKLFF. The chain uses TRBV4-2 and TRBJ1-4; tentative D call: TRBD1 (5 bases). Germline V gene data show CDR1 as LGHNA and CDR2 as YNFKEQ. This CDR3 region has 16 residues. The V end was cut by 0 bases, the J end by 8 bases, with 16 bases between.

The chain links TRBV5-1 to TRBJ1-5; maybe TRBD1 (6 bases). The germline V gene has CDR1 SGHRS and CDR2 YFSETQ. This CDR3 is built from 13 residues. Deletions cut 3 bases from V and 5 bases from J, with 9 bases between. CDR3 coding DNA: TGCGCCAGCAGCTCGGACAGAGATCAGCCCCAGCATTTT. Translating it yields CASSSDRDQPQHF.

V usage is TRBV10-3 and J usage is TRBJ1-5, with D possibly TRBD1 on 6 matching bases. The ends were cut back, 3 bases at V and 1 base at J, with 19 bases in the middle. This CDR3 spans 18 amino acids. The germline V gene encodes CDR1 ENHRY and CDR2 SYGVKD. The CDR3 loop is CAISESKSWGLSNQPQHF. For the CDR3, the DNA is TGTGCCATCAGTGAATCGAAGTCCTGGGGGCTGAGCAATCAGCCCCAGCATTTT.

The V and J genes are TRBV2 and TRBJ2-1; TRBD1 aligns across 9 bases. From germline, CDR1 is SNHLY and CDR2 FYNNEI. The CDR3 length is 15 residues. V gave up 4 bases and J gave up 9 bases; unmatched junction bases: 10. Written as DNA, the CDR3 is TGTGCCAGCAGTGCCGACAGGGGGGATTATGGTGAGCAGTTCTTC. Its translation: CASSADRGDYGEQFF.

The chain couples TRBV7-9 to TRBJ1-5; unclear D gene. The CDR3 extends over 14 amino acids. The germline V and J ends were trimmed by 4 bases and 3 bases, with 10 bases remaining between them. CDR1 and CDR2 from the germline V gene are SEHNR and FQNEAQ (reference sequence). Written as DNA, the CDR3 is TGTGCCAGCAGCTCGATGACACACAATCAGCCCCAGCATTTT. Translation gives CASSSMTHNQPQHF. Filled out from reference TRBV7-9 and TRBJ1-5, the complete variable domain reads DTGVSQNPRHKITKRGQNVTFRCDPISEHNRLYWYRQTLGQGPEFLTYFQNEAQLEKSRLLSDRFSAERPKGSFSTLEIQRTEQGDSAMYLCASSSMTHNQPQHFGDGTRLSIL.

The chain has TRBV4-3 and TRBJ1-1, with D unresolved. With 3 bases removed from V and 1 base from J, the gap between germline ends came to 9 bases. Germline CDR1 LGHNA, CDR2 YSLEER. There are 14 residues in the CDR3. The CDR3 loop is CASSQDGRNTEAFF. The CDR3 DNA reads as TGCGCCAGCAGCCAGGACGGGAGGAACACTGAAGCTTTCTTT.

The chain combines TRBV30 with TRBJ2-4; 7 bases match TRBD2. With 3 bases clipped from V and 8 bases from J, the junction kept 4 bases outside the gene matches. This CDR3 spans 12 amino acids. CDR1 and CDR2 from the germline V gene are GTSNPN and SVGIG (reference sequence). The CDR3 protein is CAWSIGGDIQYF. Here the CDR3 DNA reads TGTGCCTGGAGCATTGGGGGGGACATTCAGTACTTC.

CDR3 DNA sequence: TGCGCCAGCAGCTTGGACGCGAGACAAGAGACCCAGTACTTC. This encodes CASSLDARQETQYF. This rearrangement joins TRBV5-1 to TRBJ2-5; no firm D call. Germline-derived CDR1 and CDR2 are SGHRS and YFSETQ. The CDR3 is 14 residues long. Deletions cut 0 bases from V and 2 bases from J, with 8 bases between.

Written as DNA, the CDR3 is TGTGCCAGCTCACCACTGGGGGGGGCGCCGGACACTGAAGCTTTCTTT. This encodes CASSPLGGAPDTEAFF. This chain links TRBV18 with TRBJ1-1; D is possibly TRBD1 (6 bases). V lost 1 base and J 3 bases, leaving 15 bases between the germline ends. The CDR3 extends over 16 amino acids. In germline, CDR1 is KGHSH, CDR2 LQKENI.

This clone was detected a few times. The chain carries TRBV5-1 and TRBJ2-1; 11 bases are shared with TRBD2. CDR3 size: 15 residues. In germline, CDR1 is SGHRS, CDR2 YFSETQ. J lost 7 bases, V lost 1 base, and 4 bases had no gene match. This chain's CDR3 is CASSLILAGGNEQFF. The CDR3, as DNA: TGCGCCAGCAGCTTGATCCTAGCGGGAGGAAATGAGCAGTTCTTC.